This T cell receptor (beta chain) was profiled in a study of T cells in Graves' hyperthyroidism and ophthalmopathy. The study, taken as a whole, reports: The majority of expanded thyroid clonotypes above 0.001 also appeared in blood.

Amplified TCR beta CDR3 regions came from RNA transcripts. Using the HTBI primer set, a first-round RT-PCR was run on the TCR CDR3. TCRdb called the multiplex PCR reads again in MiXCR, with one record for every CDR3 protein. The sample carries about 380,000 distinct CDR3 sequences, approximately 15% recorded once. CDR3 size: 13 residues. Germline V CDR1 and CDR2: MNHNS, SASEGT. The trim removed 7 bases at V and 8 bases at J, leaving 9 bases unmatched. This clonotype was recorded a few times. Its antigen is still unknown. This rearrangement joins TRBV6-1 to TRBJ1-1, with TRBD1 identical over 8 bases. This sequence was found in a woman in her 30s with Graves' ophthalmopathy. Source material: blood. The CDR3: CASKTGALGEAFF. Here the CDR3 DNA reads TGTGCCAGCAAGACAGGGGCCCTCGGGGAAGCTTTCTTT.